This T cell receptor (beta chain) emerged from a study of OX40 agonist ivuxolimab in advanced cancers. Regarding the study as a whole: Researchers report that CD8+ T cells had, on average, more expanded clones than CD4+.

This CDR3 spans 15 amino acids. The ends were cut back, 0 bases at V and 1 base at J, with 10 bases in the middle. The germline V gene has CDR1 SGHRS and CDR2 YFSETQ. Assay used: immunoSEQ multiplex PCR; TCRdb lists only in-frame clones, some missing. The table includes about 45,000 clones, roughly 82% detected once. Comments on this clone: Its antigen remains unidentified.

The sample consisted of CD4+ or CD8+ T cells sorted from blood, taken in a trial of the OX40 agonist ivuxolimab. The rearrangement links TRBV5-1 to TRBJ1-1, with D uncertain. This sequence originates from an adult with an advanced solid tumor such as melanoma, head and neck, liver or kidney cancer. The CDR3: CASSLGVPSNTEAFF. The DNA for the CDR3 is TGCGCCAGCAGCTTGGGAGTGCCTTCGAACACTGAAGCTTTCTTT.